The 18 T cell receptor beta chains given below trace back to one sample, sequenced in a study of T cells in Graves' hyperthyroidism and ophthalmopathy. Researchers took RNA transcripts and amplified the TCR beta CDR3 regions from them. Using the HTBI primer set, a first-round RT-PCR was run on the TCR CDR3. TCRdb processed the multiplex PCR reads anew with MiXCR; each CDR3 protein has one entry. The sample includes around 99,000 distinct CDR3 sequences, 16% seen only once; the top ten take around two fifths. Sample: blood. All receptors derive from a woman aged 45-60 years with Graves' hyperthyroidism.

This clonotype was recorded at least ten times. V usage is TRBV27 and J usage is TRBJ2-7; a weak D match, TRBD2 (7 bases). There are 14 residues in the CDR3. Between the trimmed V and J ends, which lost 4 bases and 2 bases, there was a span of 12 bases. Germline CDR1 and CDR2: MNHEY and SMNVEV (reference sequence). In DNA form, the CDR3 reads TGTGCCAGCAGTTACTCGGGGGGCGCCTACGAGCAGTACTTC. Amino acids: CASSYSGGAYEQYF.

The CDR3 DNA follows: TGTGCCAGCAGTGATTGGGGACAGCCCCAGCATTTT. Translating it yields CASSDWGQPQHF. This chain uses TRBV2 with TRBJ1-5; the D is unclear. This CDR3 region has 12 residues. Germline CDR1 is SNHLY and CDR2 is FYNNEI. V lost 3 bases to trimming and J lost 7 bases, with 7 bases between them. Supplemented by reference TRBV2 and TRBJ1-5, the full variable domain reads EPEVTQTPSHQVTQMGQEVILRCVPISNHLYFYWYRQILGQKVEFLVSFYNNEISEKSEIFDDQFSVERPDGSNFTLKIRSTKLEDSAMYFCASSDWGQPQHFGDGTRLSIL.

This clonotype was seen ten or more times. The chain couples TRBV6-1 to TRBJ2-6; tentatively, D is TRBD2 (7 bases). This CDR3 comprises 15 residues. Looked up from germline, CDR1 is MNHNS and CDR2 is SASEGT. Deletions cut 8 bases from V and 2 bases from J, with 13 bases between. The CDR3 spells CASGRGAAGANVLTF. CDR3 coding DNA: TGTGCCAGCGGCCGGGGGGCGGCTGGGGCCAACGTCCTGACTTTC.

There are a few counts of this clonotype. J is TRBJ2-7 and V is TRBV5-1; no firm D call. V was shortened by 0 bases and J by 5 bases, with 9 bases between the two germline ends. The CDR3 is 13 amino acids. Germline-derived CDR1 and CDR2 are SGHRS and YFSETQ. The CDR3 coding sequence is TGCGCCAGCAGCTTGGGGGATTTTAACGAGCAGTACTTC. It translates to CASSLGDFNEQYF.

The chain combines TRBV2 with TRBJ2-3, with 9 bases fitting TRBD2. The CDR3 covers 15 residues. Germline values: CDR1 SNHLY, CDR2 FYNNEI. The V gene end was trimmed by 5 bases and the J gene end by 5 bases; junction bases not matched to a gene: 8. DNA for the CDR3: TGTGCCAGCAGTACCCCGGGACTAGCAATAGATACGCAGTATTTT. As protein: CASSTPGLAIDTQYF.

This clonotype appeared many times. V is TRBV7-8 and J is TRBJ1-1; D gene ambiguous. CDR1 is SGHVS and CDR2 is FQNEAQ in the germline V gene. This CDR3 spans 14 amino acids. V dropped 3 bases and J dropped 1 base, with 9 bases sitting between them. CDR3 nucleotide sequence: TGTGCCAGCAGCTTGAGTATCGGGAACACTGAAGCTTTCTTT. Amino acid sequence: CASSLSIGNTEAFF.

The genes are TRBV12-3 or TRBV12-4 and TRBJ2-2; the D gene is possibly TRBD1 (5 bases). The V gene lost 7 bases and the J gene lost 5 bases, with 14 bases spanning the gap. This CDR3 spans 14 amino acids. CDR3 residues: CASTWSGITGELFF. DNA of the CDR3: TGTGCCAGCACGTGGTCAGGGATTACCGGGGAGCTGTTTTTT.

This clonotype was recorded at least ten times. The chain couples TRBV6-1 to TRBJ2-7, with 11 bases aligning to TRBD2. V lost 5 bases to trimming and J lost 4 bases; unmatched junction nucleotides: 13. CDR3 length: 17 amino acids. In germline, CDR1 is MNHNS, CDR2 SASEGT. CDR3 sequence (DNA): TGTGCCAGCAGTCGTAGCGGGAGGGCCGGGGGGCGATACGAGCAGTACTTC. Translation: CASSRSGRAGGRYEQYF.

This clonotype was seen repeatedly, ten times or more. The gene calls are TRBV3-1 and TRBJ2-3; D might be TRBD2 (5 bases). Germline V gene data show CDR1 as LGHDT and CDR2 as YNNKEL (reference sequence). This CDR3 is 17 amino acids long. V dropped 0 bases and J dropped 7 bases, with 20 bases sitting between them. The DNA of the CDR3 is TGTGCCAGCAGCCAAGAGATCGGGCGGGCCTCCGTTCATACGCAGTATTTT. Its translation is CASSQEIGRASVHTQYF.

The sample holds many counts of this clonotype. The CDR3 is CASRTSETQYF. For the CDR3, the DNA is TGTGCCAGCAGGACTTCAGAGACCCAGTACTTC. This chain links TRBV6-1 with TRBJ2-5; D is uncertain. V was pared by 6 bases and J by 4 bases, with 6 bases between. The CDR3 has 11 residues. From germline, CDR1 is MNHNS and CDR2 SASEGT.

This clonotype was detected ten times or more. This sequence joins TRBV20-1 and TRBJ2-3; 8 bases are a match to TRBD2. This CDR3 is built from 15 residues. The trim removed 6 bases at V and 4 bases at J, leaving 12 bases unmatched. The germline gives CDR1 DFQATT, CDR2 SNEGSKA (reference sequence). The DNA for the CDR3 is TGCAGTGCCGCCACCGTGTCGCGGGGGGCAGATACGCAGTATTTT. This gives the protein CSAATVSRGADTQYF.

This clonotype was seen repeatedly, ten times or more. The V gene is TRBV24-1, the J gene TRBJ2-1; D uncertain. The V end lost 0 bases, the J end lost 7 bases, and 6 bases lay between the germline ends. The CDR3 is 13 residues long. CDR1 KGHDR and CDR2 SFDVKD come from the germline V gene. DNA for the CDR3: TGTGCCACCAGTGATTTGATAATGAATGAGCAGTTCTTC. Translation gives CATSDLIMNEQFF.

This clonotype was observed at least ten times. The chain carries TRBV10-2 and TRBJ1-4, with D possibly being TRBD1 (5 bases). From germline, CDR1 is WSHSY and CDR2 SAAADI. This CDR3 has 14 amino acids. V was pared by 10 bases and J by 3 bases, with 15 bases between. CDR3 loop: CANRVDSANEKLFF. CDR3 nucleotide sequence: TGCGCCAACAGAGTCGACAGCGCTAATGAAAAACTGTTTTTT.

This clonotype was seen many times. The J gene is TRBJ1-1, the V gene TRBV29-1; D is uncertain. The CDR3 length is 13 residues. The germline gives CDR1 SQVTM, CDR2 ANQGSEA. With 6 bases removed from V and 1 base from J, the gap between germline ends came to 12 bases. CDR3 loop: CSVRTESNTEAFF. In DNA, the CDR3 is TGCAGCGTCCGGACCGAGTCGAACACTGAAGCTTTCTTT.

This clonotype was observed at least ten times. This rearrangement joins TRBV28 to TRBJ1-5, with no clear D. The germline V gene has CDR1 MDHEN and CDR2 SYDVKM. The CDR3 totals 14 residues. Trimming removed 2 bases from V and 1 base from J, with 6 bases in between. CDR3 nucleotides: TGTGCCAGCAGTTTACACCAAAGCAATCAGCCCCAGCATTTT. Amino acid sequence: CASSLHQSNQPQHF.

The sample holds many counts of this clonotype. The CDR3 is CASSEDSYGYTF. For the CDR3, the DNA is TGTGCCAGCAGTGAGGACAGCTATGGCTACACCTTC. The rearrangement joins TRBV12-3 or TRBV12-4 to TRBJ1-2; the D gene is possibly TRBD1 (6 bases). Trimming stripped 5 bases from V and 4 bases from J, with 8 bases between. CDR3 size: 12 residues.

In its sample, this clonotype was seen once. CDR3 region: CASIRGSGYGYTF. DNA of the CDR3: TGTGCCAGTATAAGGGGATCGGGCTATGGCTACACCTTC. The chain carries TRBV2 and TRBJ1-2, with a weak D call TRBD1 (5 bases). Germline loops: CDR1 SNHLY, CDR2 FYNNEI. V lost 9 bases, J lost 4 bases, and 15 bases lay in between. The CDR3 has 13 amino acids.

This clonotype was observed at least ten times. This rearrangement joins TRBV4-1 to TRBJ2-7; TRBD1 matches at 7 bases. V shed 2 bases, J shed 4 bases, and the junction held 8 bases outside the gene matches. Germline V CDR1 and CDR2: MGHRA, YSYEKL. The CDR3 extends over 15 amino acids. The CDR3 nucleotides are TGCGCCAGCAGCCAATTCCCGACAGGGAATTACGAGCAGTACTTC. Translated, it gives CASSQFPTGNYEQYF.